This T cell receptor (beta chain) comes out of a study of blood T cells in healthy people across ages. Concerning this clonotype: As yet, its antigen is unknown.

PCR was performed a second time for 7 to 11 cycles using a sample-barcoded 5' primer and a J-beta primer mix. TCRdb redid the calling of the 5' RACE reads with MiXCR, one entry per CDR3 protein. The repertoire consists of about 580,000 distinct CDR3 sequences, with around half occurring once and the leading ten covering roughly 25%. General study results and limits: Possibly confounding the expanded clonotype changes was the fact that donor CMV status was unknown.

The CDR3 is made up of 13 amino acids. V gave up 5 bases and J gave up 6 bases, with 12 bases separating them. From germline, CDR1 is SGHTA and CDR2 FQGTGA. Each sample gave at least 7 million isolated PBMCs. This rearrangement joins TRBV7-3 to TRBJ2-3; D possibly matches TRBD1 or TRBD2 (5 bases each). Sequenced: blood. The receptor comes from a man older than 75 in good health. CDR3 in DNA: TGTGCCAGCAGCACGGGACGGCCGGATACGCAGTATTTT. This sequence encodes CASSTGRPDTQYF. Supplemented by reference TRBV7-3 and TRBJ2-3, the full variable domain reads GAGVSQTPSNKVTEKGKYVELRCDPISGHTALYWYRQSLGQGPEFLIYFQGTGAADDSGLPNDRFFAVRPEGSVSTLKIQRTERGDSAVYLCASSTGRPDTQYFGPGTRLTVL.